A single sample gave rise to the 13 T cell receptor beta chains below, sequenced in a study of cytotoxic CD8 clonotypes in ibrutinib-treated CLL. Only in-frame clones appear in the TCRdb table, and some are missing; sequencing was by immunoSEQ multiplex PCR. The sample lists 150,000 to 200,000 clones, roughly 77% occurring once. The sample was PBMCs, taken after 12 months of ibrutinib treatment. These receptors were collected from a human donor with chronic lymphocytic leukemia.

This chain connects TRBV27 to TRBJ2-7, with 8 bases that match TRBD1. V lost 6 bases to trimming and J lost 5 bases; unmatched junction nucleotides: 6. CDR3 length equals 13 residues. Germline V lookup: CDR1 MNHEY, CDR2 SMNVEV (reference sequence). In nucleotides, the CDR3 is TGTGCCAGCAGACGGACAGGGAGCCACGAGCAGTACTTC. Amino acid sequence: CASRRTGSHEQYF.

This chain's CDR3 is CSVEERGRESYGYTF. CDR3 bases: TGCAGCGTTGAAGAACGGGGTAGGGAGAGCTATGGCTACACCTTC. This chain connects TRBV29-1 to TRBJ1-2; D remains ambiguous. V lost 0 bases to trimming and J lost 4 bases, with 15 bases between them. The CDR3 consists of 15 residues. Germline V gene data show CDR1 as SQVTM and CDR2 as ANQGSEA.

CDR3 sequence (DNA): TGCGCCAGCAGCTTGGCAGATACGCAGTATTTT. Translating gives CASSLADTQYF. The rearrangement uses TRBV5-1 and TRBJ2-3; no reliable D call. Trimming pared 0 bases from V and 4 bases from J, leaving 0 bases between. CDR1 is SGHRS and CDR2 is YFSETQ in the germline V gene. The CDR3 is 11 amino acids.

The chain joins TRBV5-8 to TRBJ2-2; 8 bases are a match to TRBD1. Germline V gene sequence: CDR1 SGHTS, CDR2 YDEGEE. J lost 5 bases, V lost 2 bases, and 5 bases had no gene match. The CDR3 is 15 residues long. In DNA, the CDR3 is TGTGCCAGCAGCTTCAGGGGGCGCAGAACCGGGGAGCTGTTTTTT. It translates to CASSFRGRRTGELFF.

The rearrangement joins TRBV5-1 to TRBJ2-7, with a possible D match to TRBD1 (6 bases). Germline CDR1 reads SGHRS; CDR2 reads YFSETQ. The V and J ends lost 2 bases and 3 bases respectively, with 9 bases between them. CDR3 length equals 13 residues. The CDR3 coding sequence is TGCGCCAGCAGCTTTCCAGGGGTCTACGAGCAGTACTTC. Its translation is CASSFPGVYEQYF.

The CDR3 protein is CASSETSSGQGSEQYF. The CDR3 DNA sequence: TGTGCCAGCAGTGAAACCTCCTCCGGACAGGGGAGCGAGCAGTACTTC. V and J are TRBV2 and TRBJ2-7, with TRBD1 matching 9 bases. With V trimmed by 2 bases and J by 6 bases, 11 bases remained unmatched. The CDR3 sequence is 16 residues long. Germline CDR1 reads SNHLY; CDR2 reads FYNNEI.

The chain couples TRBV9 to TRBJ2-7, with TRBD2 matching over 12 bases. This CDR3 is 21 amino acids long. In germline, CDR1 is SGDLS, CDR2 YYNGEE. The junction had 20 bases not matched to a gene; V was cut back by 0 bases and J by 4 bases. CDR3 bases: TGTGCCAGCAGCGTAGCCGGTACCGGGACTAGCGGGTCACTCTCAGATTACGAGCAGTACTTC. Its translation is CASSVAGTGTSGSLSDYEQYF. Full variable domain (outside the CDR3, taken from reference TRBV9 and TRBJ2-7): DSGVTQTPKHLITATGQRVTLRCSPRSGDLSVYWYQQSLDQGLQFLIQYYNGEERAKGNILERFSAQQFPDLHSELNLSSLELGDSALYFCASSVAGTGTSGSLSDYEQYFGPGTRLTVT.

This clone has only one observation. The chain combines TRBV4-3 with TRBJ1-3; tentatively, D is TRBD1 (5 bases). CDR3 length equals 18 residues. V was trimmed by 0 bases and J by 7 bases, leaving 22 bases between them. The germline V gene encodes CDR1 LGHNA and CDR2 YSLEER. As DNA, the CDR3 is TGCGCCAGCAGCCAAGAGTGGCAGGGTACTCTCGCTCTCAACACCATATATTTT. Protein sequence: CASSQEWQGTLALNTIYF.

The chain links TRBV29-1 to TRBJ1-5; no definite D call. Germline V lookup: CDR1 SQVTM, CDR2 ANQGSEA. The CDR3 sequence is 12 residues long. Trimming removed 6 bases at V and 4 bases at J, with 10 bases between. The CDR3 reads CSVSDPNQPQHF. Written as DNA, the CDR3 is TGCAGCGTATCGGACCCTAATCAGCCCCAGCATTTT. Full variable domain (rest looked up from reference TRBV29-1 and TRBJ1-5): SAVISQKPSRDICQRGTSLTIQCQVDSQVTMMFWYRQQPGQSLTLIATANQGSEATYESGFVIDKFPISRPNLTFSTLTVSNMSPEDSSIYLCSVSDPNQPQHFGDGTRLSIL.

V is TRBV7-3 and J is TRBJ1-3, with D hard to call. CDR3 size: 12 residues. Trimming pared 4 bases from V and 4 bases from J, leaving 5 bases between. CDR1 and CDR2 from the germline V gene are SGHTA and FQGTGA. CDR3 coding DNA: TGTGCCAGCAGCTCGGGAGGAAACACCATATATTTT. This gives the protein CASSSGGNTIYF.

The chain recombines TRBV21-1 with TRBJ2-3; the table's D call of TRBD2 was not tested on the DNA. TRBV21-1 is termed a pseudogene. The CDR3 totals 12 residues. Written as DNA, the CDR3 is TGTGCCAGCAGCACCCGGACAGATACGCAGTATTTT. Its protein is CASSTRTDTQYF.

This chain connects TRBV7-9 to TRBJ1-2; the D gene is possibly TRBD1 (6 bases). Trimming cost V 5 bases and J 5 bases, with 21 bases left between them. CDR3 length: 16 residues. Germline V gene sequence: CDR1 SEHNR, CDR2 FQNEAQ (reference sequence). As DNA, the CDR3 is TGTGCCAGCAGCCCAAGGCTAGCAGGGGCGCTATATGGCTACACCTTC. Its protein is CASSPRLAGALYGYTF.

J is TRBJ2-1 and V is TRBV28; D ambiguous. Germline loops: CDR1 MDHEN, CDR2 SYDVKM. This CDR3 comprises 15 residues. V lost 2 bases and J 5 bases, leaving 13 bases between the germline ends. The CDR3 sequence: CASSLERAPHNEQFF. The CDR3 bases are TGTGCCAGCAGTTTAGAGCGAGCCCCACACAATGAGCAGTTCTTC.